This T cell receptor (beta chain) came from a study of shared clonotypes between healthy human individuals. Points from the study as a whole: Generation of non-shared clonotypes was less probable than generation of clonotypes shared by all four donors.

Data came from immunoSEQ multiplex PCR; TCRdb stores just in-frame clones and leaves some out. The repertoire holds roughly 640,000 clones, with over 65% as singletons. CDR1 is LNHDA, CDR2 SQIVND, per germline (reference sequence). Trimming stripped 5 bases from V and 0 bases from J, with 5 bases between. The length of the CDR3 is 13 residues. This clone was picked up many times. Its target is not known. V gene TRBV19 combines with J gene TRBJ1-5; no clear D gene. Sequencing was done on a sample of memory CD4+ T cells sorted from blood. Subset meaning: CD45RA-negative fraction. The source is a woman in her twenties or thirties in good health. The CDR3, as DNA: TGTGCCAGTAGTTACACTAGCAATCAGCCCCAGCATTTT. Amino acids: CASSYTSNQPQHF.